These 30 T cell receptor beta chains originate from one sample sequenced in a study of shared clonotypes between healthy human individuals. The table came from immunoSEQ multiplex PCR; TCRdb's copy has only in-frame clones and leaves some out. The top ten clones hold around half of a sample with about 100,000 clones, about 70% of them seen once. Sequencing was done on a sample of memory CD8+ T cells sorted from blood. Subset indicated: CD45RO+ cells pooled with CCR7-negative TemRA cells. The receptors here all came from a man aged 30 to 39 in good health.

This clone appeared a few times. The V and J genes are TRBV14 and TRBJ2-1; a possible D gene is TRBD1 (5 bases). From germline, CDR1 is SGHDN and CDR2 FVKESK. V was pared by 1 base and J by 10 bases, with 14 bases between. The CDR3 runs to 14 residues. The CDR3 reads CASSQVYGAGEQFF. The CDR3 DNA follows: TGTGCCAGCAGCCAAGTCTATGGAGCAGGGGAGCAGTTCTTC.

The chain combines TRBV27 with TRBJ2-5; tentative D call: TRBD1 (5 bases). The germline V gene has CDR1 MNHEY and CDR2 SMNVEV (reference sequence). This CDR3 has 13 residues. The V and J ends lost 5 bases and 5 bases respectively, with 12 bases between them. The CDR3 DNA reads TGTGCCAGCAGTCCAGGGATGGGGGAGACCCAGTACTTC. It encodes CASSPGMGETQYF.

The chain carries TRBV2 and TRBJ2-3, with TRBD2 as a possible D gene (6 bases). The CDR3 runs to 14 residues. V was cut by 8 bases and J by 0 bases, with 12 bases left in between. Germline V lookup: CDR1 SNHLY, CDR2 FYNNEI. The CDR3 coding sequence is TGTGCCAGCCCGGGACTTATCAGCACAGATACGCAGTATTTT. Translating it yields CASPGLISTDTQYF.

This clone has more than one count but fewer than ten. The chain recombines TRBV27 with TRBJ2-5, with 7 bases lining up with TRBD2. J lost 6 bases, V lost 0 bases, and 4 bases had no gene match. CDR3 length: 14 amino acids. Germline CDR1 and CDR2: MNHEY and SMNVEV (reference sequence). In DNA form, the CDR3 reads TGTGCCAGCAGTTTATCAGGGCGGGAGAAGACCCAGTACTTC. It codes for CASSLSGREKTQYF.

This clone was picked up many times. The CDR3 region has the DNA TGTGCCAGCAGCGTTAGCGCCTGGGACGAGCAGTACTTC. This codes for CASSVSAWDEQYF. V and J are TRBV9 and TRBJ2-7, with TRBD2 as a possible D gene (5 bases). V was pared by 2 bases and J by 5 bases, with 11 bases between. The germline CDR1 and CDR2 sequences are SGDLS and YYNGEE. The CDR3 extends over 13 amino acids.

A note on this clone: A read error may explain this, as a much larger clone is one base away. J is TRBJ2-1 and V is TRBV4-3, with D possibly TRBD2 on 5 matching bases. With 0 bases removed from V and 2 bases from J, the gap between germline ends came to 11 bases. CDR1 LGHNA and CDR2 YSLEER come from the germline V gene. CDR3 length: 16 residues. Written as DNA, the CDR3 is TGCGCCAGCAGCCAAGAAGGTAGCGAGACCTACAATGAGCAGTTCTTC. This gives the protein CASSQEGSETYNEQFF.

The chain uses TRBV7-9 and TRBJ1-1, with D possibly TRBD1 on 5 matching bases. The V end lost 3 bases, the J end lost 1 base, and 9 bases lay between the germline ends. The length of the CDR3 is 14 residues. Germline values: CDR1 SEHNR, CDR2 FQNEAQ (reference sequence). The CDR3 DNA sequence: TGTGCCAGCAGCTTCGGGGCAAAGAACACTGAAGCTTTCTTT. This codes for CASSFGAKNTEAFF.

In DNA, the CDR3 is TGTGCCAGCAGTGAGGGTGCTAGCCCAAGCACAGATACGCAGTATTTT. Translation: CASSEGASPSTDTQYF. The chain recombines TRBV6-1 with TRBJ2-3, with D possibly being TRBD2 (5 bases). Per the germline V gene, CDR1 is MNHNS and CDR2 is SASEGT. The CDR3 has 16 residues. Trimming stripped 3 bases from V and 0 bases from J, with 13 bases between.

The chain links TRBV5-1 to TRBJ2-6; 8 bases agree with TRBD1. This CDR3 is 15 amino acids long. CDR1 SGHRS and CDR2 YFSETQ come from the germline V gene. V shed 4 bases, J shed 3 bases, and the junction held 3 bases outside the gene matches. CDR3 DNA: TGCGCCAGCAGCGCGGGGACAGGTGGGGCCAACGTCCTGACTTTC. Its translation is CASSAGTGGANVLTF. The variable domain in full, with the rest retrieved from reference TRBV5-1 and TRBJ2-6, is KAGVTQTPRYLIKTRGQQVTLSCSPISGHRSVSWYQQTPGQGLQFLFEYFSETQRNKGNFPGRFSGRQFSNSRSEMNVSTLELGDSALYLCASSAGTGGANVLTFGAGSRLTVL.

The chain links TRBV6-1 to TRBJ2-6; D unclear. Deletions cut 4 bases from V and 4 bases from J, with 8 bases between. CDR3 size: 14 residues. CDR1 and CDR2 from the germline V gene are MNHNS and SASEGT. The CDR3 DNA reads as TGTGCCAGCAGTGGTCTTGGAGGGGCCAACGTCCTGACTTTC. It encodes CASSGLGGANVLTF.

This clone was seen repeatedly, ten times or more. This chain connects TRBV14 to TRBJ2-4; D is ambiguous. The CDR3 contains 16 residues. CDR1 is SGHDN, CDR2 FVKESK, per germline. V lost 4 bases and J lost 7, with 20 bases in between. The CDR3 region is CASSRQTPVGRNIQYF. The CDR3, as DNA: TGTGCCAGCAGCCGACAAACCCCGGTTGGTCGGAACATTCAGTACTTC.

The rearrangement joins TRBV27 to TRBJ2-2, with TRBD1 matching 11 bases. The length of the CDR3 is 15 residues. Germline trimming cut 7 bases from V and 6 bases from J; bases unmatched to any gene: 7. Germline V gives CDR1 MNHEY, CDR2 SMNVEV (reference sequence). The CDR3 sequence: CASTGTGGFPGELFF. The DNA for the CDR3 is TGTGCCAGCACCGGGACAGGGGGTTTTCCCGGGGAGCTGTTTTTT.

The CDR3 coding sequence is TGTGCCAGCAGTCTTCGGTCGACTGCTAACTATGGCTACACCTTC. Translating it yields CASSLRSTANYGYTF. V gene TRBV6-6 combines with J gene TRBJ1-2, with D hard to call. With 5 bases removed from V and 0 bases from J, the gap between germline ends came to 13 bases. CDR1 and CDR2 (germline): MNHNY, SVGAGI (reference sequence). This CDR3 has 15 residues.

The chain uses TRBV10-2 and TRBJ2-7; 8 bases match TRBD1. Germline CDR1 is WSHSY and CDR2 is SAAADI. The CDR3 contains 16 residues. Germline trimming cut 3 bases from V and 1 base from J; bases unmatched to any gene: 8. DNA of the CDR3: TGCGCCAGCAGTGAATCGACAGGGGCTGAGTCCTACGAGCAGTACTTC. Translation gives CASSESTGAESYEQYF.

V and J are TRBV19 and TRBJ1-5; D might be TRBD1 (5 bases). CDR1 is LNHDA, CDR2 SQIVND, per germline (reference sequence). This CDR3 is built from 13 residues. The V and J ends lost 9 bases and 4 bases respectively, with 13 bases between them. The CDR3 nucleotides read TGTGCCAGCAACAGGTTTTCAAATCAGCCCCAGCATTTT. As protein: CASNRFSNQPQHF.

The table lists this clone with a count of one. CDR3 in DNA: TGTGCCAGCAGTTTATCGTACAGGGACAGGGCTCCCTATGGCTACACCTTC. Its translation is CASSLSYRDRAPYGYTF. This chain uses TRBV27 with TRBJ1-2; 9 bases line up with TRBD1. The V and J ends lost 0 bases and 4 bases, in that order; junction bases with no gene match: 9. This CDR3 is built from 17 residues. Germline values: CDR1 MNHEY, CDR2 SMNVEV (reference sequence).

The chain couples TRBV29-1 to TRBJ2-5; D not certain. The CDR3 is 12 residues long. Germline values: CDR1 SQVTM, CDR2 ANQGSEA. Deletions cut 7 bases from V and 0 bases from J, with 9 bases between. CDR3 protein: CSGTDDQETQYF. The CDR3 DNA is TGCAGCGGAACAGACGACCAAGAGACCCAGTACTTC.

The genes are TRBV2 and TRBJ1-2; D is ambiguous. The CDR3 loop spans 12 amino acids. Per germline, CDR1 SNHLY and CDR2 FYNNEI. V lost 4 bases to trimming and J lost 5 bases, with 8 bases between them. In nucleotides, the CDR3 is TGTGCCAGCAGTGCTGACGATTATGGCTACACCTTC. Protein: CASSADDYGYTF.

This chain joins TRBV18 and TRBJ2-1, with 9 bases identical to TRBD2. From germline, CDR1 is KGHSH and CDR2 LQKENI. The CDR3 runs to 20 residues. V dropped 3 bases and J dropped 2; count of bases not matched to a gene: 17. For the CDR3, the DNA is TGTGCCAGCTCACCTCCTACCCCTTCGAGCGGGAGGCCACCCTACAATGAGCAGTTCTTC. Translated, it gives CASSPPTPSSGRPPYNEQFF.

The table lists this clone with a few counts. This CDR3 is CSVQGLGNYGYTF. DNA for the CDR3: TGCAGCGTCCAGGGGTTAGGAAACTATGGCTACACCTTC. The genes are TRBV29-1 and TRBJ1-2, with D tentatively TRBD1 (6 bases). This CDR3 is 13 amino acids long. Germline V gene sequence: CDR1 SQVTM, CDR2 ANQGSEA. V was shortened by 6 bases and J by 2 bases, with 13 bases between the two germline ends.

V gene TRBV28 combines with J gene TRBJ2-7; 7 positions match TRBD2. CDR3 length: 15 amino acids. The V gene's germline CDR1 is MDHEN and CDR2 SYDVKM. Unmatched junction bases numbered 12, after V lost 5 bases and J lost 5 bases. CDR3 DNA: TGTGCCAGCAGTCTCGAGGCGGGAGCAACTGACGAGCAGTACTTC. Protein sequence: CASSLEAGATDEQYF.

The chain links TRBV28 to TRBJ2-7; perhaps TRBD1 as D (6 bases). This CDR3 spans 16 amino acids. The germline gives CDR1 MDHEN, CDR2 SYDVKM. Trimming shortened V by 5 bases and J by 0 bases, and 17 bases separated the two germline ends. The CDR3 coding sequence is TGTGCCAGCAGTCTAGGGATAACAGGGCTCTCCTACGAGCAGTACTTC. Protein sequence: CASSLGITGLSYEQYF.

The table lists this clone with many counts. At one end the junction does not follow the germline gene, possibly because of a read error. This rearrangement joins TRBV15 to TRBJ2-7, with TRBD1 matching 11 bases. Per the germline V gene, CDR1 is LNHNV and CDR2 is YYDKDF (reference sequence). CDR3 length: 15 residues. CDR3 amino acids: CATSSGQGAVTIQSF. The CDR3 DNA sequence: TGTGCCACCAGCAGTGGACAGGGGGCGGTTACAATCCAGTCCTTC.

This clone was recorded a few times. The V and J genes are TRBV28 and TRBJ1-2; D remains ambiguous. Trimming shortened V by 10 bases and J by 5 bases, and 14 bases separated the two germline ends. Germline loops: CDR1 MDHEN, CDR2 SYDVKM. CDR3 length equals 12 residues. CDR3 region: CANPGTEYGYTF. The CDR3 region has the DNA TGTGCCAACCCGGGCACTGAATATGGCTACACCTTC.

This rearrangement joins TRBV19 to TRBJ2-7; D is uncertain. V lost 3 bases and J 4 bases, leaving 28 bases between the germline ends. The germline CDR1 and CDR2 sequences are LNHDA and SQIVND (reference sequence). This CDR3 comprises 19 residues. CDR3 bases: TGTGCCAGTAGTATGGAGTGGTGGAAAAGGTTTAATGATATGTACGAGCAGTACTTC. This sequence encodes CASSMEWWKRFNDMYEQYF.

This clone was detected many times. The rearrangement joins TRBV19 to TRBJ1-5; weak D call: TRBD1 (5 bases). Trimming removed 9 bases at V and 2 bases at J, with 20 bases between. Germline loops: CDR1 LNHDA, CDR2 SQIVND (reference sequence). This CDR3 spans 16 amino acids. The CDR3 here is CASGVGESLGNQPQHF. As DNA, the CDR3 is TGTGCCAGCGGGGTGGGGGAGAGTCTTGGCAATCAGCCCCAGCATTTT.

The CDR3 sequence: CASSYRSAVDEKLFF. Here the CDR3 DNA reads TGTGCCAGCAGCTACAGGTCGGCCGTTGATGAAAAACTGTTTTTT. The chain combines TRBV7-9 with TRBJ1-4, with D possibly TRBD1 on 5 matching bases. V was trimmed by 4 bases and J by 6 bases, leaving 15 bases between them. CDR1 is SEHNR and CDR2 is FQNEAQ in the germline V gene (reference sequence). The CDR3 totals 15 residues.

This clone came up many times. As DNA, the CDR3 is TGTGCCAGCAGTTTATCCCCGCCTCAGGGGAATCAGCCCCAGCATTTT. Its translation: CASSLSPPQGNQPQHF. The chain recombines TRBV27 with TRBJ1-5; tentative D call: TRBD1 (6 bases). Between the trimmed V and J ends, which lost 0 bases and 4 bases, there was a span of 13 bases. CDR1 MNHEY and CDR2 SMNVEV come from the germline V gene (reference sequence). This CDR3 spans 16 amino acids.

This clone has a single count. The V and J genes are TRBV7-2 and TRBJ1-1; a weak D match, TRBD1 (5 bases). The CDR3 runs 15 residues. V was clipped by 7 bases and J by 3 bases, with 18 bases between them. The germline gives CDR1 SGHTA, CDR2 FQGNSA. CDR3 DNA: TGTGCCAGCATTACCCAAGGAGGACACTACACTGAAGCTTTCTTT. This encodes CASITQGGHYTEAFF.

The gene calls are TRBV7-9 and TRBJ1-5; D is unclear. This CDR3 has 14 amino acids. Germline CDR1 and CDR2: SEHNR and FQNEAQ (reference sequence). The germline V and J ends were trimmed by 3 bases and 7 bases, with 13 bases remaining between them. CDR3 amino acids: CASSFDEGEQPQHF. The DNA of the CDR3 is TGTGCCAGCAGCTTCGACGAAGGCGAACAGCCCCAGCATTTT.